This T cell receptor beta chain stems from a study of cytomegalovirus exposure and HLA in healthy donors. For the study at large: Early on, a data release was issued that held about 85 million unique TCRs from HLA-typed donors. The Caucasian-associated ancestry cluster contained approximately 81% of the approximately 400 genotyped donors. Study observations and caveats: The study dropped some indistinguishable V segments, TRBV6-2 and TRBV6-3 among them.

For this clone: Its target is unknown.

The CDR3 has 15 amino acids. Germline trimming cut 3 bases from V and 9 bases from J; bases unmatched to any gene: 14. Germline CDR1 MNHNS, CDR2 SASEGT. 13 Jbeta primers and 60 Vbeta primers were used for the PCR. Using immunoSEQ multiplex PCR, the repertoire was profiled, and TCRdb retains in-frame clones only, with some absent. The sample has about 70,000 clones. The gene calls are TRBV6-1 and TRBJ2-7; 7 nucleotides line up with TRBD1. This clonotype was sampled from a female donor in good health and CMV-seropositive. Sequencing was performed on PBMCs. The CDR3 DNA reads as TGTGCCAGCAGTGACCCACCGGGACAGAAAGATTCGCAGTACTTC. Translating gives CASSDPPGQKDSQYF.